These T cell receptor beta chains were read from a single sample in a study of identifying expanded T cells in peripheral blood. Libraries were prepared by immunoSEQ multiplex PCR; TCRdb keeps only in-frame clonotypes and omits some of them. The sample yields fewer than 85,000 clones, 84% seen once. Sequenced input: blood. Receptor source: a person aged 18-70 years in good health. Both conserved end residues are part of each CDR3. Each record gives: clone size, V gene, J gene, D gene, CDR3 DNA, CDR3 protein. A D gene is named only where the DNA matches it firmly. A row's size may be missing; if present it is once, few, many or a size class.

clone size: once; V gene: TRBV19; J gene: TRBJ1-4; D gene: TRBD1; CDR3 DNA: TGTGCCAGTACCACGACAGGGATTGGAGAAAAACTGTTTTTT; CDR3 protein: CASTTTGIGEKLFF
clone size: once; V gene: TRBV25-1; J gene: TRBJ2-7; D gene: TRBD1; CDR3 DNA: TGTGCCAGCAGTGAATATAAAGGACAGGGGGACGAGCAGTACTTC; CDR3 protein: CASSEYKGQGDEQYF
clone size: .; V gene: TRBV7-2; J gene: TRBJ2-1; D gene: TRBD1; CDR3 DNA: TGTGCCAGCAGCGGATGGACTCCGACCCTGACAGGGGAGCAGTTCTTC; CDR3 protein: CASSGWTPTLTGEQFF
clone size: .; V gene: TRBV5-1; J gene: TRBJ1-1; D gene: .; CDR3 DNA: TGCGCCAGCAGCTTGGACCCGGGGGCTGAAGCTTTCTTT; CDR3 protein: CASSLDPGAEAFF
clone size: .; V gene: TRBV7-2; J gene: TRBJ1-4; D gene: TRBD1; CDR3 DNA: TGTGCCAGCAGCTTAGCGCCTATAGGGGGCGGTGAAAAACTGTTTTTT; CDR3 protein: CASSLAPIGGGEKLFF
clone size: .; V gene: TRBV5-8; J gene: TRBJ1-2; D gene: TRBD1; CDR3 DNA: TGTGCCAGCAGCCCGGGGACAGGCCTCTATGGCTACACCTTC; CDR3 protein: CASSPGTGLYGYTF
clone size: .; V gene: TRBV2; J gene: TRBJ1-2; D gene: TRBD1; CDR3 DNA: TGTGCCAGCAGCCCGACAGGGAACTATGGCTACACCTTC; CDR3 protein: CASSPTGNYGYTF
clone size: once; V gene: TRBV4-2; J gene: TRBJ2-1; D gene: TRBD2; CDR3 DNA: TGTGCCAGCAGCCAAGAGTGGCTAGCGGCTTACAATGAGCAGTTCTTC; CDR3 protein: CASSQEWLAAYNEQFF
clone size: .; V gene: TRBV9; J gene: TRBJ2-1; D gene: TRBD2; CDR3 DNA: TGTGCCAGCAGCGTCGGGGGGGATGAGCAGTTCTTC; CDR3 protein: CASSVGGDEQFF
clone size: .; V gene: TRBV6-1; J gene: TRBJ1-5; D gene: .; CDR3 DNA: TGTGCCAGCAGTGAAGCGCCGGGGTCGGTCCAGCCCCAGCATTTT; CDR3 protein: CASSEAPGSVQPQHF
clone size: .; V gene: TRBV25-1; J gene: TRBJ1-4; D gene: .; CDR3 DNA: TGTGCCAGCAGCTCCGGGGGCTACTTGAGTGAAAAACTGTTTTTT; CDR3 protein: CASSSGGYLSEKLFF
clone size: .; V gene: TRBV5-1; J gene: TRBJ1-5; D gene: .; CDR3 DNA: TGCGCCAGCAGCTTGGTTGGGGGTCAGCCCCAGCATTTT; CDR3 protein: CASSLVGGQPQHF
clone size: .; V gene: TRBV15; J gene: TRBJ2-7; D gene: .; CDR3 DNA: TGTGCCACCAGCAGAGATAGGACGGGAGTAATGTACGAGCAGTACTTC; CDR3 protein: CATSRDRTGVMYEQYF
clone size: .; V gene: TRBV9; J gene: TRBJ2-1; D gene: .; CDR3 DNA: TGTGCCAGCAGCGTAGTGGCCGAGGGGAGCGGTGAGCAGTTCTTC; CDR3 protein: CASSVVAEGSGEQFF
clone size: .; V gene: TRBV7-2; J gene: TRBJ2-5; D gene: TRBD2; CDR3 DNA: TGTGCCAGCAGCCACGCCGCACATCTAGCGGGAGTGGAGACCCAGTACTTC; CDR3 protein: CASSHAAHLAGVETQYF
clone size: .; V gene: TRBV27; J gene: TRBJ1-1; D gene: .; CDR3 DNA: TGTGCCAGCAGTTTTCGGGGGTTAAACACTGAAGCTTTCTTT; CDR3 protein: CASSFRGLNTEAFF
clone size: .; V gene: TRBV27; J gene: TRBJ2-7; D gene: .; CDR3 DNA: TGTGCCAGCAGTTTGATGTTTGGGGGAACCGAGCAGTACTTC; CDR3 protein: CASSLMFGGTEQYF
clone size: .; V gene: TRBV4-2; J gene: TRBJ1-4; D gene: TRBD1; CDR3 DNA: TGTGCCAGCAGCCAATTTTATACAGGGGGCGGACCAACTAATGAAAAACTGTTTTTT; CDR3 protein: CASSQFYTGGGPTNEKLFF
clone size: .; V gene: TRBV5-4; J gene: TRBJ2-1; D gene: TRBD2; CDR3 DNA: TGTGCCAGCAGCCCCGGGACTAGCGTGGTCGGTGAGCAGTTCTTC; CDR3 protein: CASSPGTSVVGEQFF
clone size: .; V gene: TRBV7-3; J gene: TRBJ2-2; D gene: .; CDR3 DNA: TGTGCCAGCAGCTTACGAGGCTCCCTGAACACCGGGGAGCTGTTTTTT; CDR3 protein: CASSLRGSLNTGELFF
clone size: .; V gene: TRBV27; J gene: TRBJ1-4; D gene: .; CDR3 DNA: TGTGCCAGCAGACCAAGGGGGGGCCTTAATGAAAAACTGTTTTTT; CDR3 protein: CASRPRGGLNEKLFF
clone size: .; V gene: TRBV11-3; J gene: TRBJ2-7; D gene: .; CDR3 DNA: TGTGCCAGCAGCCCCTCGGCAGCCGGGTCCTACGAGCAGTACTTC; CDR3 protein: CASSPSAAGSYEQYF
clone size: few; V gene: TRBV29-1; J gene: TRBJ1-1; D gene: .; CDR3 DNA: TGCAGCGTTGAAGATTCCCATACTGAAGCTTTCTTT; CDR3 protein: CSVEDSHTEAFF
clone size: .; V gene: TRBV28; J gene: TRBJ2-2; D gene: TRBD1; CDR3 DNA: TGTGCCAGCAGTTTGACCCAGGGGGACGCCGGGGAGCTGTTTTTT; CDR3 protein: CASSLTQGDAGELFF
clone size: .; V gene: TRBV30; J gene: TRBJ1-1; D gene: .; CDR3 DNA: TGTGCCTGGAGTGAAGGAGGAGGCGGAAACACTGAAGCTTTCTTT; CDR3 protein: CAWSEGGGGNTEAFF
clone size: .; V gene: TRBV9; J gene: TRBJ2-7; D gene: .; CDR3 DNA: TGTGCCAGCAGCGTAGGACCCCCCGCTTACGAGCAGTACTTC; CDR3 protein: CASSVGPPAYEQYF
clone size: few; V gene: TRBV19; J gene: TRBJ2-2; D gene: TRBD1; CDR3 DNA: TGTGCCAGTAGTATTAGGGACAGGGGTGACACCGGGGAGCTGTTTTTT; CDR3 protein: CASSIRDRGDTGELFF
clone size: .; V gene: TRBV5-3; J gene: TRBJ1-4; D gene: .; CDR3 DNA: TGTGCCAGAAGGGTCTCGCGGGGGGCGGATGAAAAACTGTTTTTT; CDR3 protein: CARRVSRGADEKLFF
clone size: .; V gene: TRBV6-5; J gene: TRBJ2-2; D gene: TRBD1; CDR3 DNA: TGTGCCAGCCGGGACAGGGGCCCCGGGGAGCTGTTTTTT; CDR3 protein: CASRDRGPGELFF
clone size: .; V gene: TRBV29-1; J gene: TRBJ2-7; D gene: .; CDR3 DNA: TGCAGCGTTGCCGGGCTTAGCTCCTACGAGCAGTACTTC; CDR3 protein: CSVAGLSSYEQYF
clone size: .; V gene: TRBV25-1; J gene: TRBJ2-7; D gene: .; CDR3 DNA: TGTGCCAGCAGTAGAGGGCAAACCTACGAGCAGTACTTC; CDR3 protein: CASSRGQTYEQYF
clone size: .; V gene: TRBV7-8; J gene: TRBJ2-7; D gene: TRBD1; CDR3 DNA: TGTGCCAGCAGCTGGACCGGGACAGGGTACCACGAGCAGTACTTC; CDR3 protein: CASSWTGTGYHEQYF
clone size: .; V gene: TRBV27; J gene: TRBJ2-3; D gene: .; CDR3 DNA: TGTGCCAGCAGTTATAATCCTTCCACAGATACGCAGTATTTT; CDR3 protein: CASSYNPSTDTQYF
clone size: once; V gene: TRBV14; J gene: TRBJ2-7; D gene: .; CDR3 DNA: TGTGCCAGCAGCCAAGTATACAACCGCTACGAGCAGTACTTC; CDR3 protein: CASSQVYNRYEQYF
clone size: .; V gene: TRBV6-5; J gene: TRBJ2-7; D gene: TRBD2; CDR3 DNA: TGTGCCAGCAGTTACTCGGGACTAGCGGGGAACTACGAGCAGTACTTC; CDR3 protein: CASSYSGLAGNYEQYF
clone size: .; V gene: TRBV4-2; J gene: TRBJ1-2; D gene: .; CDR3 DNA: TGTGCCAGCAGCCAGGTGGGCGGCCGTCAAATTACCTATGGCTACACCTTC; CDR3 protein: CASSQVGGRQITYGYTF